The 30 T cell receptor beta chains below come from one sample, sequenced in a study of blood T cell repertoires in COVID-19. Clones were sequenced by immunoSEQ multiplex PCR, and TCRdb holds only the in-frame ones, with some missing. Counted here are around 50,000 clones, 80% to 95% occurring once; the ten biggest clones make up 3% to 3.5%. Sequencing was carried out using peripheral blood. These receptors all stem from a human donor in a cohort sampled during active COVID-19.

The V and J genes are TRBV3-1 (or the pseudogene TRBV3-2) and TRBJ1-6; TRBD1 aligns across 10 bases. Germline V gives CDR1 LGHDT, CDR2 YNNKEL (reference sequence). The CDR3 runs 15 residues. The V gene end was trimmed by 4 bases and the J gene end by 11 bases; junction bases not matched to a gene: 8. CDR3 nucleotides: TGTGCCAGCAGCCGCCGGACAGGGGGAGAGCCACCCCTCCACTTT. Protein product: CASSRRTGGEPPLHF.

The chain carries TRBV28 and TRBJ2-7; 8 bases align to TRBD2. The germline V gene encodes CDR1 MDHEN and CDR2 SYDVKM. Trimming cost V 2 bases and J 0 bases; bases outside gene matches: 12. CDR3 length: 18 amino acids. The CDR3 coding sequence is TGTGCCAGCAGTTTACCCATATCACTAGCGGAAAGCTCCTACGAGCAGTACTTC. It is translated as CASSLPISLAESSYEQYF.

This clone was detected only a few times. The CDR3, as DNA: TGTGCCAGCAGCACCTCCCCGACAGGGGAGGGCAATGAGCAGTTCTTC. This sequence encodes CASSTSPTGEGNEQFF. The genes are TRBV11-2 and TRBJ2-1; TRBD1 is a possible D gene (8 bases). Germline V gene sequence: CDR1 SGHAT, CDR2 FQNNGV. Trimming stripped 5 bases from V and 6 bases from J, with 20 bases between. This CDR3 spans 16 amino acids.

CDR3 nucleotide sequence: TGTGCCAGCAGCTTAGAAACAGGGGCTGGAAACACCATATATTTT. Protein: CASSLETGAGNTIYF. This sequence joins TRBV7-6 and TRBJ1-3, with 7 bases fitting TRBD1. This CDR3 spans 15 amino acids. Trimming cost V 1 base and J 2 bases; bases outside gene matches: 2. Germline V lookup: CDR1 SGHVS, CDR2 FNYEAQ. Looking up the rest from reference TRBV7-6 and TRBJ1-3 gives the full variable domain: GAGVSQSPRYKVTKRGQDVALRCDPISGHVSLYWYRQALGQGPEFLTYFNYEAQQDKSGLPNDRFSAERPEGSISTLTIQRTEQRDSAMYRCASSLETGAGNTIYFGEGSWLTVV.

V usage is TRBV5-4 and J usage is TRBJ2-5, with TRBD2 matching 9 bases. This CDR3 contains 15 residues. CDR1 SGHNT and CDR2 YYREEE come from the germline V gene (reference sequence). V shed 3 bases, J shed 4 bases, and the junction held 7 bases outside the gene matches. The CDR3 is CASSSASSGTETQYF. The CDR3 bases are TGTGCCAGCAGCTCAGCTTCTAGCGGGACAGAGACCCAGTACTTC.

This clone was observed once. This chain connects TRBV7-6 to TRBJ1-6; tentatively, D is TRBD1 (6 bases). The CDR3 runs to 14 residues. Germline loops: CDR1 SGHVS, CDR2 FNYEAQ. The germline V and J ends were trimmed by 6 bases and 7 bases, with 13 bases remaining between them. The chain's CDR3 is CASRGRTVNSPLHF. DNA of the CDR3: TGTGCCAGCAGAGGAAGGACAGTAAATTCACCCCTCCACTTT.

This clone was found once. The chain joins TRBV25-1 to TRBJ2-1; 7 nucleotides agree with TRBD2. CDR1 and CDR2 (germline): MGHDK, SYGVNS. With 1 base clipped from V and 7 bases from J, the junction kept 4 bases outside the gene matches. The CDR3 consists of 14 residues. The CDR3, as DNA: TGTGCCAGCAGTGAATTTGGGGGGGGTAATGAGCAGTTCTTC. The encoded protein is CASSEFGGGNEQFF.

The chain employs TRBV2 and TRBJ2-1, with TRBD2 identical over 7 bases. The CDR3 sequence is 13 residues long. V shed 8 bases, J shed 6 bases, and the junction held 7 bases outside the gene matches. Germline V lookup: CDR1 SNHLY, CDR2 FYNNEI. This CDR3 is CASGASGFNEQFF. The CDR3 nucleotides are TGTGCCAGCGGAGCTAGCGGATTCAATGAGCAGTTCTTC.

This CDR3 reads CATRETLENEQYF. The CDR3 DNA reads as TGTGCCACGCGGGAAACCCTCGAGAACGAGCAGTACTTC. The rearrangement links TRBV15 to TRBJ2-7; D possibly corresponds to TRBD2 (6 bases). Trimming cost V 9 bases and J 5 bases, with 17 bases left between them. Germline CDR1 LNHNV, CDR2 YYDKDF (reference sequence). This CDR3 is built from 13 residues. The full variable domain, in which reference TRBV15 and TRBJ2-7 provide the parts outside the CDR3, is DAMVIQNPRYQVTQFGKPVTLSCSQTLNHNVMYWYQQKSSQAPKLLFHYYDKDFNNEADTPDNFQSRRPNTSFCFLDIRSPGLGDTAMYLCATRETLENEQYFGPGTRLTVT.

This chain links TRBV18 with TRBJ2-7; 10 bases map to TRBD2. The CDR3 runs 15 residues. V dropped 2 bases and J dropped 3; count of bases not matched to a gene: 4. Germline V gene lookup returns CDR1 KGHSH and CDR2 LQKENI. In DNA, the CDR3 is TGTGCCAGCTCACCAAGGACTAGCGGTAACTACGAGCAGTACTTC. Protein: CASSPRTSGNYEQYF.

The chain employs TRBV5-1 and TRBJ2-5; D may be TRBD2 (5 bases). With 4 bases removed from V and 7 bases from J, the gap between germline ends came to 11 bases. Germline-derived CDR1 and CDR2 are SGHRS and YFSETQ. CDR3 length equals 12 residues. As DNA, the CDR3 is TGCGCCAGCAGCCTCACAGCGGCGACCCAGTACTTC. Protein sequence: CASSLTAATQYF.

The genes are TRBV19 and TRBJ1-4; 7 positions match TRBD1. Germline trimming cut 5 bases from V and 7 bases from J; bases unmatched to any gene: 10. The CDR3 is 15 residues long. The germline V gene encodes CDR1 LNHDA and CDR2 SQIVND (reference sequence). This chain's CDR3 is CASSLYRGASEKLFF. CDR3 nucleotide sequence: TGTGCCAGTAGTCTTTACAGGGGAGCGAGTGAAAAACTGTTTTTT.

The chain carries TRBV27 and TRBJ1-1; 7 bases are shared with TRBD1. This CDR3 spans 13 amino acids. J was trimmed by 10 bases and V by 2 bases; bases with no gene match: 7. Germline V gene sequence: CDR1 MNHEY, CDR2 SMNVEV (reference sequence). The CDR3 sequence is CASSLTGVGLAFF. DNA of the CDR3: TGTGCCAGCAGTTTAACAGGGGTTGGTTTAGCTTTCTTT.

This chain joins TRBV19 and TRBJ2-3; D is possibly TRBD2 (5 bases). This CDR3 has 13 residues. Germline V lookup: CDR1 LNHDA, CDR2 SQIVND (reference sequence). The ends were cut back, 8 bases at V and 0 bases at J, with 9 bases in the middle. Written as DNA, the CDR3 is TGTGCCAGTCGTCGAGGGAGCACAGATACGCAGTATTTT. Residues: CASRRGSTDTQYF.

This clone was seen once. The chain has TRBV18 and TRBJ1-1; 7 bases line up with TRBD1. CDR3 length equals 13 residues. Germline CDR1 KGHSH, CDR2 LQKENI. V dropped 3 bases and J dropped 8; count of bases not matched to a gene: 6. In DNA, the CDR3 is TGTGCCAGCTCACCCACGACAGGGCTAGAAGCTTTCTTT. This gives the protein CASSPTTGLEAFF.

The J gene is TRBJ2-7, the V gene TRBV28; D possibly corresponds to TRBD1 (5 bases). Germline CDR1 and CDR2: MDHEN and SYDVKM. This CDR3 spans 13 amino acids. V was cut by 7 bases and J by 2 bases, with 12 bases left in between. The CDR3 region has the DNA TGTGCCAGCACCGCAGGGATCCCCTACGAGCAGTACTTC. Translation gives CASTAGIPYEQYF. The whole variable domain, filled in from reference TRBV28 and TRBJ2-7, reads DVKVTQSSRYLVKRTGEKVFLECVQDMDHENMFWYRQDPGLGLRLIYFSYDVKMKEKGDIPEGYSVSREKKERFSLILESASTNQTSMYLCASTAGIPYEQYFGPGTRLTVT.

The genes are TRBV30 and TRBJ2-2; D possibly corresponds to TRBD1 (5 bases). The CDR3 consists of 14 residues. Germline CDR1 reads GTSNPN; CDR2 reads SVGIG (reference sequence). The V end was cut by 3 bases, the J end by 4 bases, with 12 bases between. In DNA form, the CDR3 reads TGTGCCTGGAGAAGAGACAGCTTCACCGGGGAGCTGTTTTTT. This encodes CAWRRDSFTGELFF.

The V and J genes are TRBV5-1 and TRBJ2-4; 7 nucleotides match TRBD1. Germline V gives CDR1 SGHRS, CDR2 YFSETQ. V shed 0 bases, J shed 6 bases, and the junction held 12 bases outside the gene matches. This CDR3 has 17 amino acids. The CDR3 nucleotides are TGCGCCAGCAGCTTGGCCGGGGACGAGGGGGCTGGAAACATTCAGTACTTC. Amino acids: CASSLAGDEGAGNIQYF.

The chain carries TRBV11-2 and TRBJ2-1, with D possibly being TRBD2 (5 bases). The CDR3 sequence is 14 residues long. Germline loops: CDR1 SGHAT, CDR2 FQNNGV. V lost 5 bases to trimming and J lost 8 bases, with 16 bases between them. The CDR3 DNA is TGTGCCAGCAGCAAATCGGGGATGGGGTATGAGCAGTTCTTC. Amino acid sequence: CASSKSGMGYEQFF.

The chain uses TRBV7-9 and TRBJ1-2; a weak D match, TRBD1 (5 bases). CDR3 length: 12 residues. V lost 11 bases and J lost 6, with 16 bases in between. Germline-derived CDR1 and CDR2 are SEHNR and FQNEAQ (reference sequence). CDR3 DNA sequence: TGTGCCTCCCCCCGGCAGGGAAATGGCTACACCTTC. Its translation: CASPRQGNGYTF.

The CDR3 DNA is TGTGCCAGCAGCTTTCTTGGGGGGGACTATGGCTACACCTTC. It translates to CASSFLGGDYGYTF. V usage is TRBV7-9 and J usage is TRBJ1-2; tentative D call: TRBD1 (5 bases). In germline, CDR1 is SEHNR, CDR2 FQNEAQ (reference sequence). Trimming removed 3 bases at V and 3 bases at J, with 11 bases between. This CDR3 comprises 14 residues.

The chain is built from TRBV2 and TRBJ1-3; TRBD1 is a possible D gene (5 bases). There are 14 residues in the CDR3. Germline CDR1 and CDR2: SNHLY and FYNNEI. Between the trimmed V and J ends, which lost 4 bases and 0 bases, there was a span of 7 bases. The CDR3 spells CASSVTVSGNTIYF. DNA of the CDR3: TGTGCCAGCAGTGTGACAGTCTCTGGAAACACCATATATTTT.

V gene TRBV28 combines with J gene TRBJ1-6; D remains ambiguous. CDR1 is MDHEN, CDR2 SYDVKM, per germline. Between the trimmed V and J ends, which lost 2 bases and 10 bases, there was a span of 12 bases. There are 14 residues in the CDR3. Here the CDR3 DNA reads TGTGCCAGCAGTTTAGAGGCAGAACTCTCACCCCTCCACTTT. This sequence encodes CASSLEAELSPLHF.

This chain connects TRBV18 to TRBJ2-1; a weak D match, TRBD1 (6 bases). The CDR3 contains 13 residues. Germline lookup yields CDR1 KGHSH and CDR2 LQKENI. V gave up 3 bases and J gave up 8 bases, with 11 bases separating them. This chain's CDR3 is CASSPLGGDEQFF. DNA for the CDR3: TGTGCCAGCTCACCGCTTGGGGGCGATGAGCAGTTCTTC.

The rearrangement uses TRBV18 and TRBJ2-1; the match to TRBD2 covers 9 bases. This CDR3 spans 17 amino acids. Per the germline V gene, CDR1 is KGHSH and CDR2 is LQKENI. The trim removed 4 bases at V and 2 bases at J, leaving 9 bases unmatched. The CDR3 bases are TGTGCCAGCTCACGAACTAGCGGGCCGGATCCCTACAATGAGCAGTTCTTC. It encodes CASSRTSGPDPYNEQFF. Drawing the rest from reference TRBV18 and TRBJ2-1, the complete variable domain is NAGVMQNPRHLVRRRGQEARLRCSPMKGHSHVYWYRQLPEEGLKFMVYLQKENIIDESGMPKERFSAEFPKEGPSILRIQQVVRGDSAAYFCASSRTSGPDPYNEQFFGPGTRLTVL.

V usage is TRBV5-1 and J usage is TRBJ2-1; tentatively, D is TRBD1 (5 bases). V was trimmed by 6 bases and J by 3 bases, leaving 10 bases between them. The CDR3 runs 13 residues. Germline loops: CDR1 SGHRS, CDR2 YFSETQ. CDR3 coding DNA: TGCGCCAGCAAGTTGGACAACTACAATGAGCAGTTCTTC. It specifies CASKLDNYNEQFF.

This chain links TRBV7-3 with TRBJ2-1; tentatively, D is TRBD2 (5 bases). Germline V gene sequence: CDR1 SGHTA, CDR2 FQGTGA. This CDR3 is 14 amino acids long. With 3 bases removed from V and 6 bases from J, the gap between germline ends came to 12 bases. This chain's CDR3 is CASSLGGEFNEQFF. The CDR3, as DNA: TGTGCCAGCAGCTTGGGTGGGGAGTTCAATGAGCAGTTCTTC.

The chain couples TRBV21-1 to TRBJ1-5; the listed D gene, TRBD1, was not tested against the DNA. TRBV21-1 is a pseudogene locus. The CDR3 has 13 residues. The CDR3 reads CASGQVYNQPQHF. In nucleotides, the CDR3 is TGTGCCAGTGGACAGGTGTACAATCAGCCCCAGCATTTT.

This clone was picked up a small number of times. The chain uses TRBV5-1 and TRBJ1-3, with D perhaps matching TRBD1 (6 bases). The V gene's germline CDR1 is SGHRS and CDR2 YFSETQ. This CDR3 contains 14 residues. The V gene lost 4 bases and the J gene lost 0 bases, with 8 bases spanning the gap. CDR3 sequence: CASSPDSSGNTIYF. The CDR3 DNA reads as TGCGCCAGCAGCCCGGACAGCTCTGGAAACACCATATATTTT.

This clone was seen more than once but under ten times. J is TRBJ2-1 and V is TRBV24-1; 8 positions match TRBD2. J gave up 7 bases and V 0 bases, and 7 bases lay outside the gene matches. This CDR3 has 16 amino acids. From germline, CDR1 is KGHDR and CDR2 SFDVKD. This chain's CDR3 is CATSDLRFGGGNEQFF. As DNA, the CDR3 is TGTGCCACCAGTGATTTGCGATTCGGGGGGGGGAATGAGCAGTTCTTC.